The 8 T cell receptor beta chains listed next were all sequenced from one sample in a study of blood T cell repertoires in COVID-19. Data came from immunoSEQ multiplex PCR; TCRdb stores just in-frame clones and leaves some out. The sample yields nearly 110,000 clones, roughly 80% seen once. The source material was peripheral blood. These receptor sequences come from a human donor in a cohort sampled during active COVID-19.

DNA for the CDR3: TGTGCCAGCAGCTTTAGCCCGGGACTAGTTGGGGATGAGCAGTTCTTC. Translation: CASSFSPGLVGDEQFF. The chain links TRBV11-2 to TRBJ2-1; TRBD2 agrees at 8 bases. This CDR3 comprises 16 residues. Trimming took 3 bases from V and 8 from J; bases not matched to a gene: 12. Germline loops: CDR1 SGHAT, CDR2 FQNNGV.

The CDR3 DNA reads TGTGCCAGCAGTTCCCCTGGCGGGCCGTCCTACAATGAGCAGTTCTTC. This codes for CASSSPGGPSYNEQFF. The chain has TRBV28 and TRBJ2-1; maybe TRBD2 (5 bases). The V and J ends lost 4 bases and 1 base respectively, with 14 bases between them. The CDR3 consists of 16 residues. CDR1 and CDR2 (germline): MDHEN, SYDVKM.

This chain joins TRBV11-2 and TRBJ2-6, with 7 bases fitting TRBD1. Looked up from germline, CDR1 is SGHAT and CDR2 is FQNNGV. The junction had 9 bases not matched to a gene; V was cut back by 4 bases and J by 0 bases. This CDR3 is 18 amino acids long. The CDR3 coding sequence is TGTGCCAGCAGCTCGCTGCTTGCAGGGGGCTCTGGGGCCAACGTCCTGACTTTC. This sequence encodes CASSSLLAGGSGANVLTF.

The rearrangement joins TRBV10-3 to TRBJ1-3; 10 nucleotides align to TRBD1. CDR3 size: 16 residues. V lost 6 bases to trimming and J lost 0 bases; unmatched junction nucleotides: 5. Looked up from germline, CDR1 is ENHRY and CDR2 is SYGVKD. CDR3 region: CAISGTGEHSGNTIYF. For the CDR3, the DNA is TGTGCCATCAGCGGGACAGGGGAACACTCTGGAAACACCATATATTTT.

The CDR3 protein is CASSIIQNTEAFF. CDR3 coding DNA: TGTGCCAGTAGTATAATACAGAACACTGAAGCTTTCTTT. The chain recombines TRBV19 with TRBJ1-1; D gene unclear. The V and J ends lost 2 bases and 1 base respectively, with 5 bases between them. The germline V gene encodes CDR1 LNHDA and CDR2 SQIVND (reference sequence). The length of the CDR3 is 13 residues.

This clone has just one count. The rearrangement uses TRBV19 and TRBJ1-6; maybe TRBD1 (6 bases). Trimming shortened V by 8 bases and J by 4 bases, and 6 bases separated the two germline ends. This CDR3 is 12 amino acids long. Germline V gene data show CDR1 as LNHDA and CDR2 as SQIVND (reference sequence). CDR3 sequence (DNA): TGTGCCAGTGGACAGTATAATTCACCCCTCCACTTT. This translates into CASGQYNSPLHF.

There are a few counts of this clone. The V and J genes are TRBV7-6 and TRBJ2-7, with TRBD2 identical over 11 bases. V lost 6 bases, J lost 5 bases, and 15 bases stayed unmatched. CDR3 size: 17 residues. From germline, CDR1 is SGHVS and CDR2 FNYEAQ. The CDR3 DNA follows: TGTGCCAGCAGTGAACAACCCTCTAGCGGGAGGCCCAACGAGCAGTACTTC. It is translated as CASSEQPSSGRPNEQYF.

The chain employs TRBV5-1 and TRBJ1-1, with TRBD1 matching 8 bases. The V segment lost 4 bases and the J segment 7 bases; nucleotides outside the gene matches: 12. Germline CDR1 and CDR2: SGHRS and YFSETQ. The CDR3 contains 15 residues. CDR3 sequence: CASSQEIGQGGEAFF. In nucleotides, the CDR3 is TGCGCCAGCAGCCAGGAAATCGGACAGGGAGGTGAAGCTTTCTTT.